This is a list of T cell receptor beta chains from one sample in a study of OX40 agonist ivuxolimab in advanced cancers. Profiled with immunoSEQ multiplex PCR; TCRdb holds only in-frame clones, not every one. The repertoire holds some 82,000 clones, with around nine tenths as singletons. The sequences come from CD4+ or CD8+ T cells sorted from blood, collected in a trial of the OX40 agonist ivuxolimab. These receptors all come from an adult with an advanced solid tumor such as melanoma, head and neck, liver or kidney cancer. The CDR3 runs from the conserved cysteine through the conserved F or W. Not all rows give a size; the values are once, few, many and, for expanded clones, a class.

clone size	CDR3 length	V gene	CDR3 protein
-	13	TRBV10-3	CATEASTADTQYF
-	15	TRBV4-1	CASSRGPPGGGGYTF
once	14	TRBV7-9	CASSYGTGDTEAFF
few	13	TRBV5-1	CASSWSTTGELFF
-	15	TRBV6-5	CASKLRDRGSQPQHF
-	10	TRBV2	CASSDDLQYF
-	13	TRBV19	CASTSGLSDTQYF
-	15	TRBV7-9	CASSLLEGINYGYTF
once	15	TRBV4-2	CASSSGTAEAQPQHF
-	18	TRBV9	CASSETSGNNANTGELFF
once	14	TRBV7-2	CASSLATSPNEQFF
few	17	TRBV21-1	CASSKSIGTQSSYEQYF
-	17	TRBV10-3	CAISEPSSGSNTGELFF
-	15	TRBV5-1	CASSLDGESGNTIYF
-	15	TRBV11-2	CASSFSRVSKGEQYF
once	15	TRBV10-1	CASSDPLAGRETQYF
-	14	TRBV5-1	CASSLQGGGYEQYF
-	12	TRBV19	CASTENTGELFF
-	16	TRBV30	CALCHRERMNTGELFF
-	14	TRBV18	CASSPATSGNEQFF
-	16	TRBV27	CASSPRGSGTNYEQYF
-	16	TRBV5-6	CASSLAGASEAYEQYF